The present T cell receptor beta chain was sequenced within a study of untreated major depressive disorder (dated by TCRdb to between 2017 and 2018). The study in broad terms: The study was a cross-sectional case-control comparison of T cell phenotype and TCR repertoire between antidepressant-free major depressive disorder patients and individually matched non-depressed controls. The TCRbeta sequencing followed up on differences in Vbeta 5.1, Vbeta 11 and Vbeta 22 usage that flow cytometry had shown in the whole cohort. Results the study describes overall, beyond this receptor: In the sequencing data, TRBV25-01 and TRBV02-01 usage was found to follow the flow-cytometry pattern, although statistical significance was not reached. For the sequencing comparisons, one-tailed planned tests were applied to only three Vbeta families that had been selected in advance. In every sequenced subject, the top five TRBV05-01 clones were all identified as private clones. Higher TRBV05-01 (Vbeta 5.1) usage among CD4+ T cells of depressed patients compared with controls was confirmed by sequencing, with p = 0.040 in a one-tailed test. A comparatively small study sample was produced by the strict matching and exclusion criteria, and the generalizability of findings was thereby limited.

The Qiagen DNeasy Blood and Tissue Kit was used to extract total genomic DNA from the purified CD4+ T cells. Using immunoSEQ immunosequencing protocols, the TCRbeta CDR3 region, as defined by IMGT, was amplified and sequenced. In the source study's methods: Raw sequence data were preprocessed by the immunoSEQ service for PCR and sequencing error correction. The sequence data were imported into the immunoSEQ Analyzer and were further analyzed using VDJtools v1.0.7. Patient-control differences were tested with the paired Wilcoxon signed-rank test. TCRdb took this table from immuneACCESS and kept in-frame rearrangements with V and J called. Such tables lack part of the clones; where checked against another copy, unresolved V genes explain under half of the gap, and the rest is unexplained. V, J and clone size derive from that table, while D and trimming were established from the DNA sequence. The sample table shows approximately 20,000 clones, and approximately 95% are seen once. 0.31% of the sample goes to the ten largest clones.

Germline trimming amounts to 5 bases on V and 8 bases on J, with 14 as the count of junction bases outside the gene matches. Counted from cysteine to phenylalanine, this CDR3 has 17 amino acids. Kept here is only the CDR3 DNA, which spans 51 bases and is read in frame from base 1. The germline V gene sets CDR1 to SGHDT and CDR2 to YYEEEE. The sample holds one count of this clone. Its antigen target is currently unknown. Per-base quality was not reported, and no clone a single base away is much larger than it. For sex, age, current smoking status and body mass index, every depressed patient had a pairwise-matched non-depressed control. European descent was reported for all participants. Controls had no current or lifetime mood disorder and scored 5 or less on the Quick Inventory of Depressive Symptoms-Self Report. Major medical conditions, Axis I/II comorbidities, regular medication or illicit drug use, and drinking over 100 g alcohol weekly were applied as exclusion criteria for all participants. Approximately 29 ml of peripheral blood was collected into EDTA tubes from each participant. Using the BD IMag Human CD4 T Lymphocyte Enrichment Set, CD4+ T cells were purified from thawed PBMCs via magnetic negative selection. Flow cytometry confirmed that the CD4+ enrichment method typically gave roughly 95% purity. A subgroup of a few case-control pairs, chosen blind to the chemokine receptor expression and flow-cytometric repertoire skewing results, underwent TCRbeta sequencing. Every blood sample was taken in the morning at 8:00 a.m., and Ficoll-Hypaque gradient centrifugation was used to isolate PBMCs. PBMCs were cryopreserved by gradual cooling to -80°C and stored in liquid nitrogen until assayed.

The chain is encoded by TRBV5-6 joined to TRBJ2-1, with 12 central nucleotides matching TRBD2. The sequence derives from a man aged 25 to 40 in good health. Sequencing used CD4+ T cells from PBMCs. The DNA reads TGTGCCAGCAGTAAACGACTAGCGGGAGTTATCGGCGATGAGCAGTTCTTC. Its protein product is CASSKRLAGVIGDEQFF.